Below are 20 T cell receptor beta chains sequenced from a single sample in a study of a mutant IDH1 vaccine in newly diagnosed glioma. These receptors have no known antigen. Time point described: week 47, end of study. Topical imiquimod accompanied each vaccine dose, which consisted of 300 ug of mutant IDH1 20-mer peptide. Measured with immunoSEQ multiplex PCR; TCRdb has only the in-frame clones, and not every one. The sample shows fewer than 85,000 clones, over 75% of them seen only once. The material was PBMCs, obtained from a glioma patient whose treatment included an IDH1 peptide vaccine. Source of these receptors: a man between 40 and 49 years old with glioma.

This chain uses TRBV6-6 with TRBJ2-7, with D possibly TRBD1 on 6 matching bases. Trimming took 7 bases from V and 0 from J, leaving 13 bases between them. Per the germline V gene, CDR1 is MNHNY and CDR2 is SVGAGI (reference sequence). The CDR3 runs 14 residues. The CDR3 is CASTVPGDSYEQYF. The CDR3 DNA reads TGTGCCAGCACCGTCCCAGGGGACTCCTACGAGCAGTACTTC.

This chain uses TRBV4-3 with TRBJ1-1; 8 positions agree with TRBD1. The CDR3 covers 14 residues. V lost 5 bases to trimming and J lost 5 bases; unmatched junction nucleotides: 7. Germline CDR1 reads LGHNA; CDR2 reads YSLEER. The CDR3 DNA reads as TGCGCCAGCAGCACCGGACAGGGTAAGACTGAAGCTTTCTTT. Its translation: CASSTGQGKTEAFF.

J is TRBJ2-7 and V is TRBV5-6; 8 positions agree with TRBD1. V gave up 5 bases and J gave up 1 base; unmatched junction bases: 5. CDR1 SGHDT and CDR2 YYEEEE come from the germline V gene. The length of the CDR3 is 14 residues. The CDR3 reads CASRRTGRSYEQYF. For the CDR3, the DNA is TGTGCCAGCAGACGGACAGGGCGGTCCTACGAGCAGTACTTC. Drawing the rest from reference TRBV5-6 and TRBJ2-7, the complete variable domain is DAGVTQSPTHLIKTRGQQVTLRCSPKSGHDTVSWYQQALGQGPQFIFQYYEEEERQRGNFPDRFSGHQFPNYSSELNVNALLLGDSALYLCASRRTGRSYEQYFGPGTRLTVT.

This clone was seen a few times. V gene TRBV7-2 combines with J gene TRBJ1-5; no definite D call. CDR3 length: 14 residues. CDR1 SGHTA and CDR2 FQGNSA come from the germline V gene. The V end lost 6 bases, the J end lost 3 bases, and 12 bases lay between the germline ends. CDR3 bases: TGTGCCAGCAGACTTCCAGGTTCCAATCAGCCCCAGCATTTT. It encodes CASRLPGSNQPQHF.

This clone turned up a few times. The J gene is TRBJ1-2, the V gene TRBV4-3; D may be TRBD1 (5 bases). The length of the CDR3 is 14 residues. The V gene lost 1 base and the J gene lost 3 bases, with 9 bases spanning the gap. Germline CDR1 is LGHNA and CDR2 is YSLEER. DNA of the CDR3: TGCGCCAGCAGCCAAGTTGGGGGAGACTATGGCTACACCTTC. Translating it yields CASSQVGGDYGYTF.

This clone has just a few counts. The chain employs TRBV19 and TRBJ1-1; 7 bases line up with TRBD1. Germline lookup yields CDR1 LNHDA and CDR2 SQIVND (reference sequence). The CDR3 is made up of 17 amino acids. J lost 5 bases, V lost 5 bases, and 17 bases had no gene match. The CDR3 sequence: CASSLGGTVPFGTEAFF. The DNA for the CDR3 is TGTGCCAGTAGTTTGGGGGGGACAGTCCCTTTCGGGACTGAAGCTTTCTTT.

The CDR3 coding sequence is TGTGCCAGCAGTTACTCTGGAGGAAGAGGCTACACCTTC. Residues: CASSYSGGRGYTF. V and J are TRBV6-5 and TRBJ1-2, with D unclear. This CDR3 comprises 13 residues. The V end was cut by 0 bases, the J end by 8 bases, with 10 bases between. Germline CDR1 and CDR2: MNHEY and SVGAGI.

The gene calls are TRBV9 and TRBJ2-1, with 8 bases identical to TRBD2. J was trimmed by 0 bases and V by 0 bases; bases with no gene match: 5. The CDR3 runs to 17 residues. Germline V gene sequence: CDR1 SGDLS, CDR2 YYNGEE. In DNA, the CDR3 is TGTGCCAGCAGCGTAGTAGTGGGGACTAGCTCCTACAATGAGCAGTTCTTC. Amino acids: CASSVVVGTSSYNEQFF. The full variable domain, rest sourced from reference TRBV9 and TRBJ2-1, is DSGVTQTPKHLITATGQRVTLRCSPRSGDLSVYWYQQSLDQGLQFLIQYYNGEERAKGNILERFSAQQFPDLHSELNLSSLELGDSALYFCASSVVVGTSSYNEQFFGPGTRLTVL.

This chain links TRBV6-5 with TRBJ2-5, with D perhaps TRBD2 (6 bases). Germline V CDR1 and CDR2: MNHEY, SVGAGI. The CDR3 consists of 15 residues. V lost 9 bases and J 1 base, leaving 18 bases between the germline ends. Here the CDR3 DNA reads TGTGCCAGTTCCGGGACTGGCGGGACCCAAGAGACCCAGTACTTC. Its translation is CASSGTGGTQETQYF.

This chain links TRBV10-1 with TRBJ2-1; TRBD2 aligns across 9 bases. Germline values: CDR1 WNHNN, CDR2 SYGVQD (reference sequence). After removal of 6 bases from V and 3 bases from J, the junction contained 3 bases not matched to a gene. CDR3 length equals 14 residues. DNA for the CDR3: TGCGCCAGCAGCCCTAGCGGGGACTACAATGAGCAGTTCTTC. It codes for CASSPSGDYNEQFF.

The gene calls are TRBV7-2 and TRBJ2-5; no definite D call. The germline V gene encodes CDR1 SGHTA and CDR2 FQGNSA. The V end lost 4 bases, the J end lost 2 bases, and 8 bases lay between the germline ends. CDR3 length equals 13 residues. The CDR3 DNA follows: TGTGCCAGCAGCTATCGAACACAAGAGACCCAGTACTTC. Its translation is CASSYRTQETQYF.

The chain joins TRBV6-6 to TRBJ1-2, with a tentative D call TRBD1 (6 bases). Between the trimmed V and J ends, which lost 6 bases and 3 bases, there was a span of 14 bases. The CDR3 has 14 amino acids. The V gene's germline CDR1 is MNHNY and CDR2 SVGAGI (reference sequence). CDR3 sequence (DNA): TGTGCCAGCAGCCGAGGGGGTATGGACTATGGCTACACCTTC. Translated, it gives CASSRGGMDYGYTF.

CDR3 residues: CASSPGSEYGYTF. For the CDR3, the DNA is TGCGCCAGCAGCCCCGGTTCCGAATATGGCTACACCTTC. This rearrangement joins TRBV10-2 to TRBJ1-2, with D unclear. The CDR3 runs to 13 residues. Germline-derived CDR1 and CDR2 are WSHSY and SAAADI. Trimming left V 6 bases short and J 5 bases short, with 13 bases between.

This chain links TRBV28 with TRBJ2-2, with D perhaps being TRBD1 or TRBD2 (5 bases each). Germline CDR1 and CDR2: MDHEN and SYDVKM. V lost 7 bases and J 1 base, leaving 10 bases between the germline ends. The CDR3 covers 14 residues. The CDR3 region is CASTGTENTGELFF. CDR3 in DNA: TGTGCCAGCACTGGGACGGAGAACACCGGGGAGCTGTTTTTT.

A word on this clone: The sample has other DNA sequences that encode this CDR3 too. The chain links TRBV7-2 to TRBJ1-6; no reliable D call. Germline V gene sequence: CDR1 SGHTA, CDR2 FQGNSA. V gave up 2 bases and J gave up 11 bases, with 7 bases separating them. The CDR3 is made up of 12 amino acids. The CDR3 loop reads CASSLTRAPLHF. The CDR3 DNA is TGTGCCAGCAGCTTAACTAGGGCACCCCTCCACTTT.

V usage is TRBV5-1 and J usage is TRBJ2-7; 7 bases line up with TRBD2. Germline values: CDR1 SGHRS, CDR2 YFSETQ. The CDR3 is 15 residues long. V trimming: 5 bases; J trimming: 3 bases; junction bases outside the gene matches: 11. The CDR3 loop reads CASSAGGLSNYEQYF. CDR3 coding DNA: TGCGCCAGCAGTGCCGGGGGGTTGTCCAACTACGAGCAGTACTTC.

The chain combines TRBV2 with TRBJ2-1; no firm D call. Trimming shortened V by 6 bases and J by 0 bases, and 9 bases separated the two germline ends. Germline loops: CDR1 SNHLY, CDR2 FYNNEI. This CDR3 is 14 amino acids long. The CDR3 sequence: CASRPRSSYNEQFF. CDR3 coding DNA: TGTGCCAGCAGACCGAGGTCCTCCTACAATGAGCAGTTCTTC.

This CDR3 reads CASSFGGRLYGYTF. In DNA, the CDR3 is TGTGCCAGCAGCTTTGGCGGTCGACTTTATGGCTACACCTTC. The chain has TRBV7-9 and TRBJ1-2, with D uncertain. The CDR3 length is 14 residues. Germline V lookup: CDR1 SEHNR, CDR2 FQNEAQ (reference sequence). V dropped 3 bases and J dropped 5 bases, with 13 bases sitting between them.

The gene calls are TRBV4-3 and TRBJ1-2; TRBD1 matches 7 bases. Trimming at V came to 4 bases and at J to 1 base, leaving 9 bases not matched to a gene. Germline V gene lookup returns CDR1 LGHNA and CDR2 YSLEER. This CDR3 region has 16 residues. This CDR3 is CASSPSGGALNYGYTF. The CDR3 DNA reads as TGCGCCAGCAGCCCATCAGGGGGGGCGCTTAACTATGGCTACACCTTC.

This clone has more than one count but fewer than ten. The chain recombines TRBV19 with TRBJ1-4; D may be TRBD1 (6 bases). The CDR3 spans 15 residues. Trimming removed 9 bases from V and 8 bases from J, with 22 bases in between. From germline, CDR1 is LNHDA and CDR2 SQIVND (reference sequence). CDR3 nucleotide sequence: TGTGCCAGCACCTCCCTGAGGGGGGCGGGGGAAAAACTGTTTTTT. Protein sequence: CASTSLRGAGEKLFF.